Sequencing of this T cell receptor (beta chain) was carried out in a study of blood T cell repertoires in COVID-19. Study as a whole: Samples representing acute and convalescent COVID-19 were sourced from the United States, Italy and Spain. The cDNA or gDNA used as material had been derived from T cells, B-cell-depleted T cells, or PBMCs.

Here immunoSEQ multiplex PCR was the method, and the copy in TCRdb shows in-frame clones only, minus some. The sample comprises about 54,000 clones, more than 85% of which are singletons, and roughly 3.9% rests with the top ten. V lost 2 bases to trimming and J lost 8 bases; unmatched junction nucleotides: 9. This CDR3 has 14 amino acids. In germline, CDR1 is SGHRS, CDR2 YFSETQ. The rearrangement uses TRBV5-1 and TRBJ1-2; 7 bases align to TRBD1. The sequenced sample consisted of peripheral blood. This TCR came from a man aged 50 to 59 with acute or convalescent COVID-19. The CDR3 protein is CASSFSGTEGGYTF. The DNA of the CDR3 is TGCGCCAGCAGCTTCTCCGGGACAGAAGGAGGCTACACCTTC.